The clone carrying this TCR beta chain was seen ten or more times. The target antigen is unknown. The sorted Tregs were CD4+CD25+CD127-/low cells. Full-length variable regions came from constant-region reverse primers plus semi-nested Nested Universal Primer A PCR. TCRdb reprocessed the 5' RACE reads with MiXCR, giving one entry per CDR3 protein. The sample records about 10,000 distinct CDR3 sequences, 12% to 15% being singletons. The ends lost 4 bases at V and 5 bases at J; junction bases unmatched: 7. CDR1 and CDR2 (germline): MNHEY, SVGEGT. CDR3 size: 15 residues. Study-wide points: Tumor-infiltrating Treg TCR alpha and beta sequences overlapped most with tumor naive CD4+ T cells, then blood naive. Whole repertoires were not studied in the larger cohort, only one V-J beta rearrangement. Tumor memory CD4+ T cell TCR gene usage clustered with blood and lymph node memory CD4+ cells and lymph node naive CD4+ cells.

This clonotype was sampled from a female donor with breast cancer. The material sequenced was Tregs sorted from blood. This chain joins TRBV6-2 or TRBV6-3 and TRBJ2-2; 7 nucleotides line up with TRBD1. The CDR3 coding sequence is TGTGCCAGCAGTTGGGACAGTCTCGGGACCGGGGAGCTGTTTTTT. This sequence encodes CASSWDSLGTGELFF.